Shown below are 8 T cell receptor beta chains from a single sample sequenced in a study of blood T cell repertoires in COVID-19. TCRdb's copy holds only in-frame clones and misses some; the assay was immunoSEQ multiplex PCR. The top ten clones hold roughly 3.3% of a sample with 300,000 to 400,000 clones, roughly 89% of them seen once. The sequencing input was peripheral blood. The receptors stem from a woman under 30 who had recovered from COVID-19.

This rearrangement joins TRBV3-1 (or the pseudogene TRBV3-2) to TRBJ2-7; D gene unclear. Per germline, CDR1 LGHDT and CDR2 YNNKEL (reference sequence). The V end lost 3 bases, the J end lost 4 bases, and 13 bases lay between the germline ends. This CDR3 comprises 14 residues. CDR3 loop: CASSQGRSSYEQYV. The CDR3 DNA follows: TGTGCCAGCAGCCAGGGCAGGTCGTCTTACGAGCAGTACGTC.

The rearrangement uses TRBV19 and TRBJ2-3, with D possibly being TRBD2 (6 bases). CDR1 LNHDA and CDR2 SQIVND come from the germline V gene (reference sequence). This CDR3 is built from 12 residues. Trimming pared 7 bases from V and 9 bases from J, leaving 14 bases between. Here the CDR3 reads CASTGDGRTQYF. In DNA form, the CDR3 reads TGTGCCAGTACGGGAGACGGGAGAACGCAGTATTTT.

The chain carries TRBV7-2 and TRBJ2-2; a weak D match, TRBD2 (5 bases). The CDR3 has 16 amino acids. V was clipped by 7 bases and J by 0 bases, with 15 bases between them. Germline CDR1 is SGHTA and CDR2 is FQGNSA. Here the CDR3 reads CASNPSGGSNTGELFF. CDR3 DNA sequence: TGTGCCAGCAACCCCAGCGGCGGTTCGAACACCGGGGAGCTGTTTTTT.

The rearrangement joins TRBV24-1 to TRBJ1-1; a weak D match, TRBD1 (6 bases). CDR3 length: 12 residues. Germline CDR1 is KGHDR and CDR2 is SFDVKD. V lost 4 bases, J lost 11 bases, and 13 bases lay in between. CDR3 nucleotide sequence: TGTGCCACCAGTGACCTGACAGGATGGGCTTTCTTT. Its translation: CATSDLTGWAFF.

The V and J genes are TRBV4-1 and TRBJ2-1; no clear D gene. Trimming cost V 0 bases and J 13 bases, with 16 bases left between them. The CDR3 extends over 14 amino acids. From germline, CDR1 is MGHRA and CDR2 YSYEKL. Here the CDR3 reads CASSQEPTAGPQFF. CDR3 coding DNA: TGCGCCAGCAGCCAAGAACCCACAGCTGGGCCCCAGTTCTTC.

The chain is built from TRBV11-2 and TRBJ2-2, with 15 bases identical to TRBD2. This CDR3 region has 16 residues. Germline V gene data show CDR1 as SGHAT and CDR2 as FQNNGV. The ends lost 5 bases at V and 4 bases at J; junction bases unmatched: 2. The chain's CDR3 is CASSRGLAGGTGELFF. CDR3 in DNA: TGTGCCAGCAGCCGGGGACTAGCGGGAGGCACCGGGGAGCTGTTTTTT.

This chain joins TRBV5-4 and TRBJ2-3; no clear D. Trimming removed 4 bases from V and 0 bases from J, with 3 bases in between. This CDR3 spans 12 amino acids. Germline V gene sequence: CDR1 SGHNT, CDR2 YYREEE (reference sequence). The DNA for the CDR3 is TGTGCCAGCAGCACTAGCACAGATACGCAGTATTTT. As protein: CASSTSTDTQYF.

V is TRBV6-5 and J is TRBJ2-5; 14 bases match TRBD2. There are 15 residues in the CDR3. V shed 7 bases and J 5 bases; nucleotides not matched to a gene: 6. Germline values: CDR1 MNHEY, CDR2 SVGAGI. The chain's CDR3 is CASTGTSGSVETQYF. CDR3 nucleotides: TGTGCCAGCACCGGGACTAGCGGGAGCGTGGAGACCCAGTACTTC.